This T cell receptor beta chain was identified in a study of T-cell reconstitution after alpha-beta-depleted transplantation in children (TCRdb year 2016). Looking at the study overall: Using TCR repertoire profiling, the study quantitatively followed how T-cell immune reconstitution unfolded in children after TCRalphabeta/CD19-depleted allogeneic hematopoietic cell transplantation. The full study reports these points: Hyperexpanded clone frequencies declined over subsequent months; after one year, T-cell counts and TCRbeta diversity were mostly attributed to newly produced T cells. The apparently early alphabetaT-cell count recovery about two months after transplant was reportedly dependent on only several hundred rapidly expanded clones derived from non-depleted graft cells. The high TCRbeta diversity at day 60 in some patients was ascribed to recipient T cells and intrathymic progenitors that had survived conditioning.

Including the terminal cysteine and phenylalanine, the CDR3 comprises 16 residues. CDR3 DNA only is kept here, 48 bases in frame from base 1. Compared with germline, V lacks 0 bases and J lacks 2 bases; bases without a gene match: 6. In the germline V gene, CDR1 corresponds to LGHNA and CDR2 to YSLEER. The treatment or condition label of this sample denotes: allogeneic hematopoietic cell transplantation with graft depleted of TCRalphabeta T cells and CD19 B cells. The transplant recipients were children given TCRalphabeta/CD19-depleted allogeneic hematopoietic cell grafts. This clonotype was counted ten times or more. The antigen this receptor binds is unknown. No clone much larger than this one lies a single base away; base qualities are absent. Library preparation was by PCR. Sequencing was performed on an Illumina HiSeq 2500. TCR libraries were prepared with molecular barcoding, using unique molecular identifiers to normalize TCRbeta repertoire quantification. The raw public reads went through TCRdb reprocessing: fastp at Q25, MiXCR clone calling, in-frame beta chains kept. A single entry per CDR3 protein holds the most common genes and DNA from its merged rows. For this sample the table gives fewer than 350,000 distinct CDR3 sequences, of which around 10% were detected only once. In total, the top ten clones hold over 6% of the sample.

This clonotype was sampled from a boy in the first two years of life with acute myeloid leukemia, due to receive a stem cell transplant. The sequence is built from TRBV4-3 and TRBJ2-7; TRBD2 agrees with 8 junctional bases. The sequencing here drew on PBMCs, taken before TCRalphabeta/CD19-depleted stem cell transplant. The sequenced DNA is TGCGCCAGCAGCCAAGATCGGCTAGCGGGTACCTACGAGCAGTACTTC. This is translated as CASSQDRLAGTYEQYF.